The 28 T cell receptor beta chains reported below all come from one sample, sequenced in a study of radiation and T cells in renal cell carcinoma. Time point here: blood 2 weeks post-SBRT. Treatment: 15 Gy SBRT to primary tumor, nephrectomy 4 weeks later. Data came from immunoSEQ multiplex PCR; TCRdb stores just in-frame clones and leaves some out. The data show some 130,000 clones, approximately 75% seen once. Sequencing used blood, obtained from a patient whose treatment included radiotherapy and nephrectomy. The receptors come from a woman between 55 and 75 years old with renal cell carcinoma.

V is TRBV2 and J is TRBJ2-7; a weak D match, TRBD1 (6 bases). V lost 3 bases and J lost 2, with 8 bases in between. Per the germline V gene, CDR1 is SNHLY and CDR2 is FYNNEI. The CDR3 contains 13 residues. The CDR3 here is CASSEYRAYEQYF. CDR3 coding DNA: TGTGCCAGCAGTGAGTACAGGGCCTACGAGCAGTACTTC.

The chain is built from TRBV6-1 and TRBJ1-4; D might be TRBD1 (5 bases). Trimming stripped 7 bases from V and 8 bases from J, with 11 bases between. CDR1 is MNHNS and CDR2 is SASEGT in the germline V gene. This CDR3 is built from 12 residues. Here the CDR3 DNA reads TGTGCCAGCAAATCAGGGAAGGAAAAACTGTTTTTT. This gives the protein CASKSGKEKLFF.

This CDR3 is CASSWKGTSGKETQYF. For the CDR3, the DNA is TGTGCCAGCAGCTGGAAAGGGACTAGCGGGAAAGAGACCCAGTACTTC. The chain recombines TRBV7-9 with TRBJ2-5; 13 bases map to TRBD2. The CDR3 consists of 16 residues. Unmatched junction bases numbered 5, after V lost 4 bases and J lost 3 bases. Germline V gene sequence: CDR1 SEHNR, CDR2 FQNEAQ (reference sequence). Combining the CDR3 with reference TRBV7-9 and TRBJ2-5 gives the whole variable domain DTGVSQNPRHKITKRGQNVTFRCDPISEHNRLYWYRQTLGQGPEFLTYFQNEAQLEKSRLLSDRFSAERPKGSFSTLEIQRTEQGDSAMYLCASSWKGTSGKETQYFGPGTRLLVL.

This CDR3 reads CASSPGGDRVDTEAFF. The CDR3 coding sequence is TGTGCCAGCAGCCCAGGCGGGGACAGGGTAGACACTGAAGCTTTCTTT. This sequence joins TRBV7-9 and TRBJ1-1, with 9 bases identical to TRBD1. Germline-derived CDR1 and CDR2 are SEHNR and FQNEAQ (reference sequence). CDR3 length equals 16 residues. After removal of 5 bases from V and 3 bases from J, the junction contained 10 bases not matched to a gene.

The chain employs TRBV7-2 and TRBJ2-7; D is possibly TRBD1 (5 bases). Germline CDR1 reads SGHTA; CDR2 reads FQGNSA. This CDR3 has 14 residues. The V and J ends lost 4 bases and 2 bases respectively, with 12 bases between them. DNA for the CDR3: TGTGCCAGCAGCTCCGGACAAGGACCCTACGAGCAGTACTTC. Translated, it gives CASSSGQGPYEQYF.

The genes are TRBV9 and TRBJ1-1; tentative D call: TRBD1 (5 bases). From germline, CDR1 is SGDLS and CDR2 YYNGEE. V was cut by 4 bases and J by 11 bases, with 15 bases left in between. This CDR3 region has 12 residues. The CDR3 is CASSQSGGLAFF. CDR3 DNA sequence: TGTGCCAGCAGCCAAAGTGGGGGACTTGCTTTCTTT.

The CDR3 protein is CASSYGQGAYEQYF. CDR3 DNA sequence: TGTGCCAGCAGTTACGGACAGGGGGCATACGAGCAGTACTTC. The chain couples TRBV6-6 to TRBJ2-7; TRBD1 matches at 11 bases. From germline, CDR1 is MNHNY and CDR2 SVGAGI (reference sequence). The CDR3 extends over 14 amino acids. Losses at the gene ends were 2 bases for V and 4 bases for J; bases not matched to a gene: 1.

The V call is TRBV29-1, the J call TRBJ1-2; tentative D call: TRBD1 (6 bases). The germline V and J ends were trimmed by 6 bases and 6 bases, with 14 bases remaining between them. Germline V gene data show CDR1 as SQVTM and CDR2 as ANQGSEA. The CDR3 totals 12 residues. The CDR3 region has the DNA TGCAGCGTCGTACAGGGAGACCATGGCTACACCTTC. As protein: CSVVQGDHGYTF.

Note on this clone: Germline is not matched at one junction end, which may reflect a read error. The chain joins TRBV5-1 to TRBJ2-7; 8 bases align to TRBD2. Germline V CDR1 and CDR2: SGHRS, YFSETQ. This CDR3 is built from 16 residues. The CDR3 sequence is CASSLSPGGSSSEQYF. The CDR3 DNA sequence: TGCGCCAGCAGCCTGAGCCCGGGAGGGTCCTCCTCCGAGCAGTACTTC.

The chain links TRBV14 to TRBJ1-1; D may be TRBD1 (5 bases). Germline V gives CDR1 SGHDN, CDR2 FVKESK. V lost 1 base to trimming and J lost 5 bases, with 8 bases between them. This CDR3 has 13 amino acids. The CDR3 region is CASSQVRGTEAFF. The CDR3 DNA sequence: TGTGCCAGCAGCCAAGTGAGGGGAACTGAAGCTTTCTTT.

The genes are TRBV29-1 and TRBJ2-1; D gene ambiguous. The CDR3 sequence is 14 residues long. V dropped 3 bases and J dropped 0 bases, with 9 bases sitting between them. The germline CDR1 and CDR2 sequences are SQVTM and ANQGSEA. The CDR3 DNA reads as TGCAGCGTTGACGGAATTAGCTCCTACAATGAGCAGTTCTTC. Translated, it gives CSVDGISSYNEQFF.

This clone was recorded once. V gene TRBV9 combines with J gene TRBJ2-7; 11 bases match TRBD2. Germline CDR1 is SGDLS and CDR2 is YYNGEE. The CDR3 extends over 14 amino acids. V lost 1 base to trimming and J lost 7 bases; unmatched junction nucleotides: 4. The CDR3 sequence is CASSVLAGGREQYF. The CDR3 DNA reads TGTGCCAGCAGCGTACTAGCGGGAGGTAGGGAGCAGTACTTC.

V and J are TRBV6-1 and TRBJ1-6, with D unclear. The germline gives CDR1 MNHNS, CDR2 SASEGT. The length of the CDR3 is 19 residues. The ends were cut back, 3 bases at V and 0 bases at J, with 18 bases in the middle. As DNA, the CDR3 is TGTGCCAGCAGTGATAGGTCCCGTGCCGGAAACTCCTATAATTCACCCCTCCACTTT. Its translation is CASSDRSRAGNSYNSPLHF.

This clone came up once. The chain recombines TRBV6-5 with TRBJ2-1, with 14 positions matching TRBD2. Germline V CDR1 and CDR2: MNHEY, SVGAGI. V was pared by 7 bases and J by 9 bases, with 5 bases of the junction left unmatched. The CDR3 extends over 14 amino acids. The CDR3 DNA sequence: TGTGCCAGCATCTCGGGACTAGCGGGAGCTGAGCAGTTCTTC. It specifies CASISGLAGAEQFF.

The chain carries TRBV15 and TRBJ1-5, with TRBD1 matching 8 bases. This CDR3 region has 18 residues. J was trimmed by 6 bases and V by 0 bases; bases with no gene match: 13. Germline assignment: CDR1 LNHNV and CDR2 YYDKDF (reference sequence). CDR3 in amino acids: CATSRDRAGGQLAQPQHF. DNA for the CDR3: TGTGCCACCAGCAGAGATCGGGCAGGGGGCCAACTGGCTCAGCCCCAGCATTTT. Full variable domain (remainder filled in from reference TRBV15 and TRBJ1-5): DAMVIQNPRYQVTQFGKPVTLSCSQTLNHNVMYWYQQKSSQAPKLLFHYYDKDFNNEADTPDNFQSRRPNTSFCFLDIRSPGLGDTAMYLCATSRDRAGGQLAQPQHFGDGTRLSIL.

This rearrangement joins TRBV9 to TRBJ1-3, with D hard to call. Trimming removed 0 bases from V and 4 bases from J, with 8 bases in between. There are 14 residues in the CDR3. CDR1 SGDLS and CDR2 YYNGEE come from the germline V gene. The CDR3 DNA reads TGTGCCAGCAGCGTAGGCAGGTGGGGAAACACCATATATTTT. Translation gives CASSVGRWGNTIYF. The full variable domain, its missing parts supplied by reference TRBV9 and TRBJ1-3, is DSGVTQTPKHLITATGQRVTLRCSPRSGDLSVYWYQQSLDQGLQFLIQYYNGEERAKGNILERFSAQQFPDLHSELNLSSLELGDSALYFCASSVGRWGNTIYFGEGSWLTVV.

The V gene is TRBV25-1, the J gene TRBJ1-4; 9 positions match TRBD1. The germline V gene has CDR1 MGHDK and CDR2 SYGVNS. The V segment lost 7 bases and the J segment 10 bases; nucleotides outside the gene matches: 7. The CDR3 runs to 13 residues. The CDR3 loop is CASTEGQGRKLFF. The CDR3 coding sequence is TGTGCCAGCACCGAGGGACAGGGTCGAAAACTGTTTTTT.

The rearrangement uses TRBV6-1 and TRBJ1-6; D uncertain. The germline CDR1 and CDR2 sequences are MNHNS and SASEGT. V was shortened by 2 bases and J by 9 bases, with 11 bases between the two germline ends. The length of the CDR3 is 14 residues. This CDR3 is CASSENGPGSPLHF. In DNA, the CDR3 is TGTGCCAGCAGTGAAAACGGGCCGGGTTCACCCCTCCACTTT.

The chain uses TRBV9 and TRBJ2-7; D is possibly TRBD2 (6 bases). Germline V gene sequence: CDR1 SGDLS, CDR2 YYNGEE. The CDR3 totals 14 residues. The V and J ends lost 2 bases and 6 bases respectively, with 15 bases between them. For the CDR3, the DNA is TGTGCCAGCAGCGTCCCCAGTGGGGGAGGCGAGCAGTACTTC. As protein: CASSVPSGGGEQYF.

The DNA of the CDR3 is TGTGCCAGCTCACCGCAACGGGAACCCTACGAGCAGTACTTC. It specifies CASSPQREPYEQYF. V is TRBV18 and J is TRBJ2-7, with a tentative D call TRBD2 (5 bases). The CDR3 is 14 amino acids. Trimming took off 3 bases at V and 2 bases at J, with 11 bases between the two ends. In germline, CDR1 is KGHSH, CDR2 LQKENI.

The chain is built from TRBV2 and TRBJ2-7; the D call may be TRBD1 or TRBD2 (6 bases each). This CDR3 has 15 amino acids. With 3 bases removed from V and 4 bases from J, the gap between germline ends came to 16 bases. The germline CDR1 and CDR2 sequences are SNHLY and FYNNEI. The CDR3 region has the DNA TGTGCCAGCAGTGACCGGGGAAGGGGGAGGTACGAGCAGTACTTC. Translated: CASSDRGRGRYEQYF.

The chain carries TRBV29-1 and TRBJ1-4, with D perhaps matching TRBD1 (6 bases). Germline CDR1 and CDR2: SQVTM and ANQGSEA. CDR3 size: 15 residues. V lost 7 bases, J lost 3 bases, and 18 bases lay in between. The CDR3 DNA sequence: TGCAGCGCTAGACGGGGGCGTGAAGCTAATGAAAAACTGTTTTTT. Protein: CSARRGREANEKLFF. The whole variable domain, filled in from reference TRBV29-1 and TRBJ1-4, reads SAVISQKPSRDICQRGTSLTIQCQVDSQVTMMFWYRQQPGQSLTLIATANQGSEATYESGFVIDKFPISRPNLTFSTLTVSNMSPEDSSIYLCSARRGREANEKLFFGSGTQLSVL.

V usage is TRBV5-4 and J usage is TRBJ2-3; 8 nucleotides agree with TRBD2. The CDR3 runs 17 residues. The germline V gene has CDR1 SGHNT and CDR2 YYREEE (reference sequence). V dropped 1 base and J dropped 1; count of bases not matched to a gene: 8. CDR3 nucleotide sequence: TGTGCCAGCAGCTTGTACGGGGGGGCTTTGGGCACAGATACGCAGTATTTT. It codes for CASSLYGGALGTDTQYF.

The rearrangement links TRBV28 to TRBJ2-5; no reliable D call. The germline V gene has CDR1 MDHEN and CDR2 SYDVKM. There are 13 residues in the CDR3. V was clipped by 1 base and J by 4 bases, with 7 bases between them. The CDR3 nucleotides are TGTGCCAGCAGTTTATATACTCCAGAGACCCAGTACTTC. Residues: CASSLYTPETQYF.

The chain carries TRBV5-1 and TRBJ2-3, with TRBD2 as a possible D gene (7 bases). Germline CDR1 reads SGHRS; CDR2 reads YFSETQ. The CDR3 has 17 amino acids. Trimming took off 0 bases at V and 1 base at J, with 15 bases between the two ends. The CDR3 reads CASSLAPGGGGTDTQYF. CDR3 sequence (DNA): TGCGCCAGCAGCTTGGCCCCTGGCGGGGGCGGCACAGATACGCAGTATTTT.

The rearrangement joins TRBV13 to TRBJ1-2; 8 bases map to TRBD1. Germline V CDR1 and CDR2: PRHDT, FYEKMQ (reference sequence). The CDR3 runs 15 residues. The V segment lost 3 bases and the J segment 2 bases; nucleotides outside the gene matches: 5. The CDR3: CASSLSQGANYGYTF. DNA of the CDR3: TGTGCCAGCAGCTTGAGCCAGGGGGCCAACTATGGCTACACCTTC.

The chain uses TRBV7-2 and TRBJ2-3; D uncertain. Per the germline V gene, CDR1 is SGHTA and CDR2 is FQGNSA. The CDR3 contains 14 residues. V dropped 4 bases and J dropped 2 bases, with 10 bases sitting between them. In DNA, the CDR3 is TGTGCCAGCAGCTCTAGACCCTTCACAGATACGCAGTATTTT. Its protein product is CASSSRPFTDTQYF.

The chain couples TRBV7-2 to TRBJ1-1; D is undetermined. The CDR3 is 14 amino acids. V was pared by 0 bases and J by 1 base, with 6 bases between. Germline lookup yields CDR1 SGHTA and CDR2 FQGNSA. CDR3 loop: CASSLAHGNTEAFF. As DNA, the CDR3 is TGTGCCAGCAGCTTAGCTCACGGGAACACTGAAGCTTTCTTT.